This record concerns one T cell receptor beta chain sequence. This CDR3 spans 14 amino acids. The V and J ends lost 2 bases and 6 bases respectively, with 12 bases between them. Looked up from germline, CDR1 is KGHDR and CDR2 is SFDVKD. During active infection, Seattle patients enrolled and were then monitored through disease. Study processing details: Researchers report that nucleated cell counts were estimated from reference gene primer amplification. Only in-frame clones appear in the TCRdb table, and some are missing; sequencing was by immunoSEQ multiplex PCR. V and J calls and clone size come straight from that table; D and trimming were deduced from the DNA. The sample records approximately 170,000 clones, around four fifths being singletons. The source of the sample is a study of blood T cell repertoires in COVID-19. About the research overall: Both acute and convalescent COVID-19 samples were obtained from the United States, Italy and Spain. In each case, the material was cDNA or gDNA derived from T cells, B-cell-depleted T cells, or PBMCs.

The chain links TRBV24-1 to TRBJ2-5; possible D gene TRBD1, 6 bases. The sequenced material came from peripheral blood. This clonotype originated in a woman in her 70s with COVID-19, enrolled during active disease. The CDR3 region has the DNA TGTGCCACCAGTGATTCCGGGACATGGAAGACCCAGTACTTC. Its protein product is CATSDSGTWKTQYF.